The 10 T cell receptor beta chains below were found in one sample sequenced in a study of T cells in Graves' hyperthyroidism and ophthalmopathy. RNA transcripts gave rise to amplified TCR beta CDR3 regions. Carried out on the TCR CDR3, a first-round RT-PCR used the HTBI primer set. Each CDR3 protein is one row after TCRdb ran MiXCR on the multiplex PCR reads. The repertoire holds hundreds of thousands of distinct CDR3 sequences, with approximately 13% as singletons. Sequences were obtained from blood. These receptors were taken from a woman under 40 with Graves' hyperthyroidism that later progressed to Graves' ophthalmopathy.

In the case of this clonotype: Here the CDR3 omits its conserved ending phenylalanine or tryptophan, so a read error is the likely source. The J gene is TRBJ1-5, the V gene TRBV3-1, with no clear D. The length of the CDR3 is 18 residues. V lost 0 bases and J 5 bases, leaving 20 bases between the germline ends. Germline CDR1 is LGHDT and CDR2 is YNNKEL (reference sequence). The CDR3 DNA reads TGTGCCAGCAGCCAAGAATCCCCAGCGCCCGGACTCGATCAGCCCCAGCATTTG. Translating it yields CASSQESPAPGLDQPQHL.

This clonotype appeared many times. The chain combines TRBV11-2 with TRBJ1-1, with 8 bases lining up with TRBD1. The trim removed 1 base at V and 5 bases at J, leaving 6 bases unmatched. The germline gives CDR1 SGHAT, CDR2 FQNNGV. The CDR3 totals 15 residues. In DNA, the CDR3 is TGTGCCAGCAGCTTAGTGTGGACAGGGAGTACTGAAGCTTTCTTT. Amino acid sequence: CASSLVWTGSTEAFF.

This chain connects TRBV18 to TRBJ2-2, with no clear D. Deletions cut 2 bases from V and 1 base from J, with 8 bases between. Germline CDR1 and CDR2: KGHSH and LQKENI. The CDR3 is 15 amino acids. The CDR3 sequence is CASSPLEENTGELFF. The CDR3 nucleotides are TGTGCCAGCTCACCATTAGAGGAGAACACCGGGGAGCTGTTTTTT.

This clonotype was seen a handful of times. This sequence joins TRBV6-5 and TRBJ1-1; D is uncertain. CDR1 is MNHEY and CDR2 is SVGAGI in the germline V gene. V was cut by 0 bases and J by 5 bases, with 7 bases left in between. CDR3 length: 13 residues. The CDR3 DNA reads as TGTGCCAGCAGTTACTCGTATCAGACTGAAGCTTTCTTT. Translated: CASSYSYQTEAFF.

The table lists this clonotype with many counts. The V gene is TRBV30, the J gene TRBJ2-5; D perhaps matches TRBD2 (6 bases). The germline CDR1 and CDR2 sequences are GTSNPN and SVGIG (reference sequence). The CDR3 extends over 14 amino acids. V shed 2 bases and J shed 4 bases, with 14 bases lying between them. CDR3 nucleotides: TGTGCCTGGAGTCGAGGGCAGGGAGGAGAGACCCAGTACTTC. Amino acid sequence: CAWSRGQGGETQYF.

Ten or more counts support this clonotype. This rearrangement joins TRBV6-1 to TRBJ1-2, with TRBD1 as a possible D gene (6 bases). With 2 bases removed from V and 6 bases from J, the gap between germline ends came to 13 bases. The length of the CDR3 is 14 residues. In germline, CDR1 is MNHNS, CDR2 SASEGT. CDR3 DNA: TGTGCCAGCAGTGAATTGGGGGGGCCGAATGGCTACACCTTC. It translates to CASSELGGPNGYTF.

About this clonotype itself: A read error may account for a junction end that differs from germline. The rearrangement uses TRBV28 and TRBJ2-5, with D unclear. This CDR3 has 15 amino acids. Germline V lookup: CDR1 MDHEN, CDR2 SYDVKM. CDR3 coding DNA: TGTGCCAACAGTTTAGTAGGCAGGAACCAAGAGACCCAGTACTTC. Amino acid sequence: CANSLVGRNQETQYF. The variable domain in full, with the rest retrieved from reference TRBV28 and TRBJ2-5, is DVKVTQSSRYLVKRTGEKVFLECVQDMDHENMFWYRQDPGLGLRLIYFSYDVKMKEKGDIPEGYSVSREKKERFSLILESASTNQTSMYLCANSLVGRNQETQYFGPGTRLLVL.

This clonotype was seen ten or more times. The chain joins TRBV28 to TRBJ1-2; TRBD1 matches 8 bases. Germline V gene lookup returns CDR1 MDHEN and CDR2 SYDVKM. J lost 1 base, V lost 10 bases, and 5 bases had no gene match. This CDR3 is built from 13 residues. This CDR3 reads CATWTGLNYGYTF. The CDR3 DNA reads as TGTGCCACCTGGACAGGGCTTAACTATGGCTACACCTTC.

The sample holds a few counts of this clonotype. This chain connects TRBV5-1 to TRBJ2-1; either TRBD1 or TRBD2 may fit D (6 bases each). Germline V lookup: CDR1 SGHRS, CDR2 YFSETQ. V was shortened by 5 bases and J by 5 bases, with 29 bases between the two germline ends. This CDR3 has 19 amino acids. Written as DNA, the CDR3 is TGCGCCAGCAGTTCCTGGGGCAGGGAGGAAAGGGGGACACACAATGAGCAGTTCTTC. This translates into CASSSWGREERGTHNEQFF.

This clonotype was seen a handful of times. The chain has TRBV19 and TRBJ1-5; no firm D call. In germline, CDR1 is LNHDA, CDR2 SQIVND (reference sequence). V shed 6 bases and J shed 3 bases, with 12 bases lying between them. This CDR3 comprises 14 residues. CDR3 sequence: CASSVDGFNQPQHF. In nucleotides, the CDR3 is TGTGCCAGTAGCGTCGACGGGTTCAATCAGCCCCAGCATTTT.